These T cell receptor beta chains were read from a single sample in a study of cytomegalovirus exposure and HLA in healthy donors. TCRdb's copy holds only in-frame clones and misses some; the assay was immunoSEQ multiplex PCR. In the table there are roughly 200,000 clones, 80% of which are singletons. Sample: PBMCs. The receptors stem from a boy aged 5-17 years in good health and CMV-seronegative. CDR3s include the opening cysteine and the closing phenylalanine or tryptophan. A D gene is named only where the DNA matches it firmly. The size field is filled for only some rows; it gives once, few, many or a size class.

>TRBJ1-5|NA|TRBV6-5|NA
CASSPGEVGAQHF
TGTGCCAGCAGTCCGGGGGAGGTAGGGGCCCAGCATTTT
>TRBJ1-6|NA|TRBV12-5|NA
CASGLGALNSPLHF
TGTGCTAGTGGTTTGGGGGCGTTGAATTCACCCCTCCACTTT
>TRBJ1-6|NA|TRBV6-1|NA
CASSDLNSPLHF
TGTGCCAGCAGTGACCTCAATTCACCCCTCCACTTT
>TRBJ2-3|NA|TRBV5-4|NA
CASSSKTGREYF
TGTGCCAGCAGCTCCAAGACTGGTCGGGAGTATTTT
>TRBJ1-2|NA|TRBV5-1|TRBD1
CASSLAGGMDGYTF
TGCGCCAGCAGCTTGGCAGGGGGCATGGATGGCTACACCTTC
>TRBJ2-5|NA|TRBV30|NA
CARGSGGGEETQYF
TGTGCCCGGGGTAGCGGAGGGGGGGAAGAGACCCAGTACTTC
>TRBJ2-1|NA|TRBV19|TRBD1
CASEDRAYEQFF
TGTGCCAGTGAGGACAGGGCCTATGAGCAGTTCTTC
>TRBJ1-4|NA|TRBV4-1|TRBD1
CASSQGQGYEKLFF
TGCGCCAGCAGCCAAGGACAGGGCTATGAAAAACTGTTTTTT
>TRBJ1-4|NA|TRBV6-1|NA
CASSEEGFLKREKLFF
TGTGCCAGCAGTGAAGAGGGGTTTCTAAAGAGGGAAAAACTGTTTTTT
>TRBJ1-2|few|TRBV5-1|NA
CASSPHLTPRGGYTF
TGCGCCAGCAGCCCCCATTTGACCCCTCGGGGTGGCTACACCTTC
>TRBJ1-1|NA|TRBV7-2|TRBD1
CASSRRGQSEAFF
TGTGCCAGCAGCCGCAGGGGGCAGTCTGAAGCTTTCTTT
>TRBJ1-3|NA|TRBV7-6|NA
CASSSSEGNTIYF
TGTGCCAGCAGCTCCTCCGAGGGAAACACCATATATTTT
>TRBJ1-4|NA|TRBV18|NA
CASSPQAQAKNEKLFF
TGTGCCAGCTCGCCTCAGGCACAGGCGAAAAATGAAAAACTGTTTTTT
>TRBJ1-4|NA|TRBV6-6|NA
CASSYSPVTAEKLFF
TGTGCCAGCAGTTACTCGCCGGTTACAGCTGAAAAACTGTTTTTT
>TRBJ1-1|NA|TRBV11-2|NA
CASSFTRGRGGTEAFF
TGTGCCAGCAGCTTCACCCGGGGGCGGGGGGGCACTGAAGCTTTCTTT
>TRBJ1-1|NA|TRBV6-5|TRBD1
CASRTDGTGGTFF
TGTGCCAGCAGAACCGACGGGACAGGGGGAACTTTCTTT
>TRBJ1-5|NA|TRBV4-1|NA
CASSQERGEHSNQPQHF
TGCGCCAGCAGCCAAGAACGGGGAGAGCACAGCAATCAGCCCCAGCATTTT
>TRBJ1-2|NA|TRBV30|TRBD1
CAWSGVATGRFYGYTF
TGTGCCTGGAGTGGTGTGGCGACAGGGCGATTCTATGGCTACACCTTC
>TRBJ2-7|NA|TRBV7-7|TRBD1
CASSMGQHYEQYF
TGTGCTAGCAGCATGGGACAGCACTACGAGCAGTACTTC
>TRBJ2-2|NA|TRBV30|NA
CAWSRQRYTGELFF
TGTGCCTGGAGTCGTCAGCGATACACCGGGGAGCTGTTTTTT
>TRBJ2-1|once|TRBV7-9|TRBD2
CSSSPSRLAGDWDEQFF
TGTTCCAGCAGCCCTAGCCGACTAGCGGGGGACTGGGATGAGCAGTTCTTC
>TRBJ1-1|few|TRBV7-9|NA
CASTVVGDTEAFF
TGTGCCAGCACTGTGGTGGGCGACACTGAAGCTTTCTTT
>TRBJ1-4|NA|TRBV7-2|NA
CASSPQTGENEKLFF
TGTGCCAGCAGCCCCCAGACCGGGGAAAATGAAAAACTGTTTTTT
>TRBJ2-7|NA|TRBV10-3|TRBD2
CAISETSGIHEQYF
TGTGCCATCAGTGAGACTAGCGGGATCCACGAGCAGTACTTC
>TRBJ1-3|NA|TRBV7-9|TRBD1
CASSLRQGENTIYF
TGTGCCAGCAGCTTACGGCAGGGGGAAAACACCATATATTTT
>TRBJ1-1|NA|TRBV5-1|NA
CASSQEKDTEAFF
TGCGCCAGCAGCCAGGAAAAGGACACTGAAGCTTTCTTT
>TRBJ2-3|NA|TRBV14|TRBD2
CASRLAGVADTQYF
TGTGCCAGCAGGCTAGCGGGAGTCGCAGATACGCAGTATTTT
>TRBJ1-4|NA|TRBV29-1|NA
CSAQVATNEKLFF
TGCAGCGCTCAGGTAGCAACTAATGAAAAACTGTTTTTT
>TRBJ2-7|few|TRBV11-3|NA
CASSASTYEQYF
TGTGCCAGCAGCGCGAGCACCTACGAGCAGTACTTC
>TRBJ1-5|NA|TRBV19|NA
CASSMEGIPTEAQHF
TGTGCCAGTAGTATGGAGGGTATCCCCACCGAGGCCCAGCATTTT
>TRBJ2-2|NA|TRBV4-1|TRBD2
CASSQALGGLARHTGELFF
TGCGCCAGCAGCCAAGCCCTCGGGGGACTAGCGAGACACACCGGGGAGCTGTTTTTT
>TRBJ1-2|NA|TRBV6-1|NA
CASSEVGQIYGYTF
TGTGCCAGCAGTGAGGTTGGGCAGATCTATGGCTACACCTTC
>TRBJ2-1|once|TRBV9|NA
CASSVDSGDEQFF
TGTGCCAGCAGCGTAGATTCGGGTGATGAGCAGTTCTTC
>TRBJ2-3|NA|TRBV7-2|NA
CASSLAGFTDTQYF
TGTGCCAGCAGCTTAGCGGGCTTCACAGATACGCAGTATTTT
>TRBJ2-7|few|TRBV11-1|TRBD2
CASKRTRLAGGGTYEQYF
TGTGCCAGTAAAAGAACTAGACTAGCGGGAGGGGGGACCTACGAGCAGTACTTC
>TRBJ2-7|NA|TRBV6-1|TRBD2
CASSGRTSGYEQYF
TGTGCCAGCAGTGGAAGGACTAGCGGGTACGAGCAGTACTTC